This T cell receptor beta chain was found in a study of early T cells in non-severe SARS-CoV-2 infection. Study-level background: Alpha and beta chains were unpaired, from unsorted whole-blood bulk RNA. Study-wide points: The matching step, a VDJdb search, favored anti-spike CD8 responses and missed private and CD4 specificities.

Trimming removed 7 bases at V and 6 bases at J, with 13 bases between. Germline V CDR1 and CDR2: SNHLY, FYNNEI. This CDR3 contains 13 residues. Attachment of unique molecular identifiers was made to individual cDNA molecules. TCRdb recomputed calls from the 5' RACE reads with MiXCR, one row per CDR3 protein. The sample records about 110,000 distinct CDR3 sequences, over 8.5% being singletons. Turning to this clonotype: Its antigen is not identified.

The sample was whole blood. This TCR derives from an adult who was a healthcare worker with PCR-confirmed SARS-CoV-2 infection or an uninfected control (not recorded which). The rearrangement joins TRBV2 to TRBJ2-1; D gene uncertain. DNA for the CDR3: TGTGCCAGCACCCCTGGGTGGCCCAATGAGCAGTTCTTC. Translated, it gives CASTPGWPNEQFF. The entire variable domain, with the rest obtained from reference TRBV2 and TRBJ2-1, is as follows: EPEVTQTPSHQVTQMGQEVILRCVPISNHLYFYWYRQILGQKVEFLVSFYNNEISEKSEIFDDQFSVERPDGSNFTLKIRSTKLEDSAMYFCASTPGWPNEQFFGPGTRLTVL.